This T cell receptor beta chain was recorded in a study of blood T cell repertoires in COVID-19. The assay was immunoSEQ multiplex PCR, and TCRdb's table has in-frame clones only and misses some. The data hold more than 45,000 clones, with 75% to 95% observed a single time. V lost 3 bases and J lost 4, with 12 bases in between. CDR1 is LNHDA and CDR2 is SQIVND in the germline V gene (reference sequence). This CDR3 contains 14 residues. Sequencing input: peripheral blood. The chain couples TRBV19 to TRBJ1-2; the D gene is possibly TRBD1 (6 bases). This receptor was taken from a man aged 65-85 years with active COVID-19. CDR3 DNA sequence: TGTGCCAGTAGTATCGATCAGGGGTCCTATGGCTACACCTTC. As protein: CASSIDQGSYGYTF.